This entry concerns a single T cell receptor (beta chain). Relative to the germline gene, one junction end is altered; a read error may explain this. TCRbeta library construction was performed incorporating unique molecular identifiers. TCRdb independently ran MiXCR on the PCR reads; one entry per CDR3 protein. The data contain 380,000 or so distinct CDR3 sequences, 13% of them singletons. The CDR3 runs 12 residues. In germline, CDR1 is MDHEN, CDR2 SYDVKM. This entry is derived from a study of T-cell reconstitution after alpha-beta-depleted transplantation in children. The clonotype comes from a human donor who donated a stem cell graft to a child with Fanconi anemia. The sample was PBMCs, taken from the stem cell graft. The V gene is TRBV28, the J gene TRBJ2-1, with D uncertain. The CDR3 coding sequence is TGTGCCAGCAGTTTACCTAACTTCCCCCCACTCTTC. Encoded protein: CASSLPNFPPLF.